These 5 T cell receptor beta chains came from one sample sequenced in a study of cytomegalovirus exposure and HLA in healthy donors. The PCR made use of 60 Vbeta and 13 Jbeta primers. Produced via immunoSEQ multiplex PCR; TCRdb's table is partial and in-frame only. There are about 150,000 clones in the sample; approximately 81% occur only once, and 1% lies in the top ten. What was sequenced was PBMCs. Receptors originate from a boy aged 2 to 10 in good health and CMV-seronegative.

The chain uses TRBV19 and TRBJ2-1; 10 positions agree with TRBD2. Trimming removed 7 bases from V and 4 bases from J; junction bases left unmatched: 7. Germline assignment: CDR1 LNHDA and CDR2 SQIVND (reference sequence). The CDR3 runs to 15 residues. The CDR3 coding sequence is TGTGCCAGTAACCTAGCGGGAGTGGGATACAATGAGCAGTTCTTC. Its translation is CASNLAGVGYNEQFF.

V and J are TRBV2 and TRBJ2-7, with 9 positions matching TRBD1. Germline loops: CDR1 SNHLY, CDR2 FYNNEI. This CDR3 has 12 residues. V gave up 7 bases and J gave up 6 bases; unmatched junction bases: 4. As DNA, the CDR3 is TGTGCCAGCACCGGGACAGGGAGCGAGCAGTACTTC. Residues: CASTGTGSEQYF.

The rearrangement links TRBV6-1 to TRBJ2-5; 8 positions match TRBD2. The end of the DNA aligns better with TRBJ2-7, so the J call may be wrong. The CDR3 has 13 amino acids. The V gene's germline CDR1 is MNHNS and CDR2 SASEGT. The CDR3 is CASKLADPYEQYF. CDR3 sequence (DNA): TGTGCCAGCAAACTAGCGGACCCCTACGAGCAGTACTTC.

The chain combines TRBV19 with TRBJ1-4, with D possibly being TRBD1 (6 bases). Germline V CDR1 and CDR2: LNHDA, SQIVND (reference sequence). The CDR3 runs to 13 residues. V was cut by 6 bases and J by 7 bases, with 12 bases left in between. This chain's CDR3 is CASRTGGIEKLFF. The CDR3 nucleotides read TGTGCCAGTAGGACAGGCGGTATTGAAAAACTGTTTTTT.

This clone was counted a single time. The chain is built from TRBV11-2 and TRBJ2-3; 11 nucleotides line up with TRBD2. The CDR3 loop spans 16 amino acids. From germline, CDR1 is SGHAT and CDR2 FQNNGV. V dropped 5 bases and J dropped 5; count of bases not matched to a gene: 9. The CDR3 spells CASSPGASGGRDTQYF. The CDR3 DNA sequence: TGTGCCAGCAGCCCCGGGGCTAGCGGGGGGAGAGATACGCAGTATTTT.